The clone carrying this T cell receptor (beta chain) was seen a few times. The target antigen is unknown. J gave up 4 bases and V 4 bases, and 4 bases lay outside the gene matches. Germline V CDR1 and CDR2: SGHRS, YFSETQ. The CDR3 is made up of 13 amino acids. This entry belongs to a study of cytomegalovirus exposure and HLA in healthy donors. Study results and caveats: In an earlier analysis, in some 540 donors, most V segments appeared productive either ~90% or ~30% of the time.

13 Jbeta primers and 60 Vbeta primers were used for the PCR. Data came from immunoSEQ multiplex PCR; TCRdb stores just in-frame clones and leaves some out. The repertoire includes roughly 180,000 clones, 70% to 80% of them detected once, and roughly 1.3% sits in the top ten. The J gene is TRBJ1-2, the V gene TRBV5-1, with TRBD1 matching over 7 bases. This receptor was taken from a man in his thirties or forties in good health and CMV-seronegative. What was sequenced was PBMCs. CDR3 nucleotides: TGCGCCAGCAGCCCGGGACAGTCCTATGGCTACACCTTC. It yields the protein CASSPGQSYGYTF. Complete variable domain (other parts from reference TRBV5-1 and TRBJ1-2): KAGVTQTPRYLIKTRGQQVTLSCSPISGHRSVSWYQQTPGQGLQFLFEYFSETQRNKGNFPGRFSGRQFSNSRSEMNVSTLELGDSALYLCASSPGQSYGYTFGSGTRLTVV.